This TCR beta chain was sequenced in a study of Graves' ophthalmopathy and Graves' hyperthyroidism (dated by TCRdb to the late 2010s). For the wider study: Peripheral blood was collected before any treatment was given, at the time of initial diagnosis. The study used TCR beta repertoire signatures to distinguish Graves' ophthalmopathy from Graves' hyperthyroidism and to predict progression to ophthalmopathy. In total, around 130 blood samples were TCR-sequenced: approximately 42 ophthalmopathy, over 70 hyperthyroidism and roughly 17 hyperthyroidism-to-ophthalmopathy patients. To explore V-J signatures that distinguish ophthalmopathy from hyperthyroidism, a discovery set of 100 patients was enrolled, made up of more than 40 with ophthalmopathy and 55 to 65 with stable hyperthyroidism. An independent validation cohort comprised 18 hyperthyroidism patients and over 15 patients who later progressed from hyperthyroidism to ophthalmopathy. In more than five hyperthyroidism patients, the T-cell repertoires found in thyroid tissue were compared with those found in blood. After sampling, hyperthyroidism patients received methimazole starting at 30 mg daily, and ophthalmopathy patients received high-dose intravenous methylprednisolone. For training and testing, the 100 or so patients in the discovery cohort were randomly divided in a 7:3 ratio.

Compared with germline, V lacks 2 bases and J lacks 5 bases; bases without a gene match: 6. From its cysteine to its phenylalanine, the CDR3 spans 14 amino acids. Only the CDR3 region is kept as DNA, spanning 42 bases read in frame from base 1. From a lookup of the germline V gene, CDR1 and CDR2 are SQVTM and ANQGSEA. This clonotype was picked up many times. Which antigen it targets is not known. One base away there is no much larger clone; base qualities are not given. TCR beta CDR3 regions were amplified from RNA transcripts for repertoire sequencing. The first round was an RT-PCR using HTBI primers with the Qiagen OneStep RT-PCR kit, and this first round was followed by a second-round multiplex PCR, then size selection and purification. Sequencing of the libraries was carried out on an Illumina HiSeq2000 in paired-end mode with 100 bp reads. The study's own analysis went as follows. SOAPnuke was used for read processing, and reads with adapters, uncalled bases, a mean Phred below 15, or no exact constant-primer or identifier match were discarded. COPE v1.2.5 was used to merge the high-quality paired reads. Each unique nucleotide sequence was treated as a clonotype, and MiTCR v1.1 was used to align the clonotypes to the IMGT TRB V, D and J references. Only V-J combinations with frequency above 0.0001 were analysed, covering around 99% of repertoires. A TCR clonal expansion and chaos score per V-J combination was defined as the ratio of F50 clonal expansion to chaos observed in the TCRdist matrix. Welch's t-statistics and random forest were used to reduce features to about a dozen V-J combinations, which were fed into a naive Bayes classifier. Thyroid-blood repertoire similarity was quantified with the Morisita-Horn index. The public reads were reprocessed in TCRdb via fastp at Q25 and MiXCR, keeping in-frame beta chains. Each CDR3 protein appears once, grouped with its most common genes and DNA. TCRdb's processing, not the authors' own work, is the source of the V and J calls. For this sample there are approximately 210,000 distinct CDR3 sequences; approximately 29% appear just once. The top ten hold 9.1% of the sample.

Patients with ophthalmopathy had moderately to severely active disease, with a Clinical Activity Score of 3 or more, a NOSPECS grade of 4 or more, and a disease duration of less than 3 months. Patients with other autoimmune diseases, uncontrolled infections, pregnancy or lactation were excluded from the study. Clinical symptoms, serum thyroxine, TRAb, thyroid ultrasound and orbital computed tomography were used for diagnosis. PBMCs were isolated from 10 ml of fresh peripheral blood by Ficoll-Paque density gradient centrifugation. Total RNA was extracted with Trizol reagent and quality-checked on an Agilent 2100 Bioanalyzer. Results and caveats for the whole study, not just this receptor: In validation, the model predicted ophthalmopathy progression with 55% to 71% sensitivity and 72% to 80% specificity; 12 predicted patients were CT-confirmed with GO in a median of approximately 6.2 months. In cross-validation, the 13-signature model distinguished ophthalmopathy from stable hyperthyroidism with 87.88% sensitivity and about 81% specificity, while in the test set the corresponding values were about 80% and 75%. Most of the expanded thyroid clonotypes with a frequency above 0.001 were also detected in blood, and it was suggested that the thyroid immune response may be reflected by blood repertoires. No statistical method was used to predetermine the sample size, and group allocation was not hidden from the investigators.

The V gene is TRBV29-1 and the J gene is TRBJ2-5, with 9 bases aligning to TRBD1. This clonotype was sampled from a man in his forties or fifties with Graves' ophthalmopathy. Donor details come from another sample of the same person, matched by shared clones. The sequencing input was peripheral blood. The CDR3 protein is CSVEYRGPRETQYF. The nucleotide sequence is TGCAGCGTTGAATACAGGGGGCCCAGGGAGACCCAGTACTTC.